These T cell receptor beta chains were read from a single sample in a study of blood T cell repertoires in COVID-19. Libraries were prepared by immunoSEQ multiplex PCR; TCRdb keeps only in-frame clonotypes and omits some of them. The sample consists of 400,000 or so clones, around 87% of them appearing once. The sample taken for sequencing was PBMCs or T cells enriched from blood (not recorded which). These receptor sequences come from a man aged 35-49 years in a cohort exposed to, infected with or recovered from COVID-19 (not recorded which). Both conserved end residues are part of each CDR3. D genes are given only for firm matches. For some rows the clone size is stated as once, few or many, or as a class when expanded; others skip it.

clone_size d_call j_call v_call cdr3_length cdr3_nt cdr3_aa
- TRBD1 TRBJ1-1 TRBV19 14 TGTGCCAGTACCACAGGGGGCAGAAACACTGAAGCTTTCTTT CASTTGGRNTEAFF
- - TRBJ1-5 TRBV3-1/TRBV3-2 20 TGTGCCAGCAGCCCCACTTCGGACATCGCGCGGACACATAGCAATCAGCCCCAGCATTTT CASSPTSDIARTHSNQPQHF
- TRBD2 TRBJ2-2 TRBV24-1 14 TGTGCCACCAGTAGCGGGAGGGCCACCGGGGAGCTGTTTTTT CATSSGRATGELFF
once - TRBJ2-1 TRBV6-5 11 TGTGCCAGCAGTACAAGAAATGAGCAGTTCTTC CASSTRNEQFF
- TRBD1 TRBJ1-5 TRBV24-1 14 TGTGCCACCAGTGATATCGACAGGGATCAGCCCCAGCATTTT CATSDIDRDQPQHF
once - TRBJ1-2 TRBV7-8 14 TGTGCCAGCAGCTTAGCTGGGAGGGTTTATGGCTACACCTTC CASSLAGRVYGYTF
- TRBD1 TRBJ1-2 TRBV27 14 TGTGCCAGCAGTAGCGGGACAGGGGCGCGTGGCTACACCTTC CASSSGTGARGYTF
- TRBD2 TRBJ2-3 TRBV5-4 14 TGTGCCAGCAGCCCAGCGGGAAGGGCAGATACGCAGTATTTT CASSPAGRADTQYF
- TRBD1 TRBJ1-1 TRBV3-1/TRBV3-2 17 TGTGCCAGCAGCCAAGCTCCTTTGAAGACAGGGGGTACTGAAGCTTTCTTT CASSQAPLKTGGTEAFF
- TRBD2 TRBJ2-5 TRBV5-4 15 TGTGCCAGCAGTCGGACTAGCGGGAGCGTGGAGACCCAGTACTTC CASSRTSGSVETQYF
- TRBD2 TRBJ2-7 TRBV18 15 TGTGCCAGCTCACCAGGACTAGCGGAGGCCTACGAGCAGTACTTC CASSPGLAEAYEQYF
once - TRBJ1-2 TRBV28 13 TGTGCCAGCAATACACAGGGTTTGTATGGCTACACCTTC CASNTQGLYGYTF
- TRBD2 TRBJ2-1 TRBV6-1 19 TGTGCCAGCAGTGAGAGGACTAGCGCTTGGGGGGCATCCTACAATGAGCAGTTCTTC CASSERTSAWGASYNEQFF
- - TRBJ1-1 TRBV28 14 TGTGCCAGCAGTTTGTCCCTTCGGGAGAATGAAGCTTTCTTT CASSLSLRENEAFF
- TRBD1 TRBJ2-1 TRBV10-3 12 TGTGCCATCTCGGTCGGACAGGGGAGACAGTTCTTC CAISVGQGRQFF
- - TRBJ1-2 TRBV29-1 12 TGCAGCGTTGAGAGATTCGAGGGTGGCTACACCTTC CSVERFEGGYTF
few - TRBJ1-1 TRBV30 13 TGTGCCTGGGCCCCGGGGGGGTACACTGAAGCTTTCTTT CAWAPGGYTEAFF
- - TRBJ2-2 TRBV4-2 16 TGTGCCAGCAGCCAAGCAGAACAGATGAACACCGGGGAGCTGTTTTTT CASSQAEQMNTGELFF
once TRBD1 TRBJ2-2 TRBV10-1 15 TGCGCCAGCAGTTACAGGGGCTCGAACACCGGGGAGCTGTTTTTT CASSYRGSNTGELFF
- TRBD2 TRBJ2-7 TRBV5-4 14 TGTGCCAGCAGCTTGGAGCGGGATCTCTACGAGCAGTACTTC CASSLERDLYEQYF
- TRBD2 TRBJ2-1 TRBV24-1 17 TGTGCCACCAGTGATTCACGTTTCAGCGGGAGGGGAAATGAGCAGTTCTTC CATSDSRFSGRGNEQFF
- - TRBJ1-4 TRBV30 13 TGTGCCTGGAAACAGAACGAAAGGGAAAAACTGTTTTTT CAWKQNEREKLFF
few - TRBJ1-4 TRBV5-6 14 TGTGCCAGCACAGGGGCAGGCACTAATGAAAAACTGTTTTTT CASTGAGTNEKLFF
- - TRBJ2-7 TRBV19 13 TGTGCCAGTAGCCCGGCGGCTTCCTACGAGCAGTACTTC CASSPAASYEQYF
- TRBD1 TRBJ1-3 TRBV5-1 15 TGCGCCAGCAGCTCACAGGGGGCATCCGGAAACACCATATATTTT CASSSQGASGNTIYF
- - TRBJ1-4 TRBV5-1 15 TGCGCCAGCAGCGTCACAGGGCCCTTTAATGAAAAACTGTTTTTT CASSVTGPFNEKLFF
- - TRBJ1-3 TRBV4-1 17 TGCGCCAGCAGCCAAGATTGGGGGGACGGCACTGGAAACACCATATATTTT CASSQDWGDGTGNTIYF
- TRBD2 TRBJ2-3 TRBV6-2/TRBV6-3 15 TGTGCCAGCAGTTTGGGACTAGGGGACACAGATACGCAGTATTTT CASSLGLGDTDTQYF
- - TRBJ2-2 TRBV14 13 TGTGCCAGCAGCCAACAGGGGACCGGGGAGCTGTTTTTT CASSQQGTGELFF
few - TRBJ1-4 TRBV7-9 16 TGTGCCAGCAGCTACATTTCCGGGGTCCGTGGCGAAAAACTGTTTTTT CASSYISGVRGEKLFF
- TRBD2 TRBJ2-3 TRBV9 16 TGTGCCAGCAGCATCGTAGCGGGAGCCTCCACAGATACGCAGTATTTT CASSIVAGASTDTQYF
- - TRBJ2-2 TRBV7-6 16 TGTGCCAGCAGCTTGACGGCGGGACCTAACACCGGGGAGCTGTTTTTT CASSLTAGPNTGELFF
- - TRBJ2-7 TRBV28 12 TGTGCCAGCTCCAGGGGCAACTACGAGCAGTACTTC CASSRGNYEQYF
- - TRBJ1-5 TRBV2 14 TGTGCCAGTGCAGGGTGGGATAGCAATCAGCCCCAGCATTTT CASAGWDSNQPQHF
- TRBD2 TRBJ2-1 TRBV18 15 TGTGCCAGCTCCCCACCCGGGACTATAACCAATGAGCAGTTCTTC CASSPPGTITNEQFF
few - TRBJ2-2 TRBV6-4 14 TGTGCCAGCAGTGACTCGCCTAGCGCCGGGGAGCTGTTTTTT CASSDSPSAGELFF
- - TRBJ2-1 TRBV3-1/TRBV3-2 14 TGTGCCAGCACCCTTACGGGGGAAGCCAATGAGCAGTTCTTC CASTLTGEANEQFF
- TRBD1 TRBJ2-3 TRBV27 14 TGTGCCAGCACAGGGACAGTGAGCACAGATACGCAGTATTTT CASTGTVSTDTQYF
- - TRBJ1-1 TRBV2 14 TGTGCCAGCATTTGGGTGGCAGGGAACACTGAAGCTTTCTTT CASIWVAGNTEAFF
- TRBD2 TRBJ2-3 TRBV5-4 16 TGTGCCAGCAGCTCTGTAGCGGGAGGGTTGGGAGATACGCAGTATTTT CASSSVAGGLGDTQYF
- - TRBJ2-1 TRBV29-1 14 TGCAGCGTTGAAGATCTCCAGGGAAGGAATGAGCAGTTCTTC CSVEDLQGRNEQFF
- TRBD2 TRBJ2-3 TRBV24-1 16 TGTGCCACCAGTGAACCAACTAGCGGGGGCACAGATACGCAGTATTTT CATSEPTSGGTDTQYF
- - TRBJ1-3 TRBV3-1/TRBV3-2 17 TGTGCCAGCAGCCAAGCATGGAGAATAACCCCTGGAAACACCATATATTTT CASSQAWRITPGNTIYF
- - TRBJ2-3 TRBV5-1 13 TGCGCCAGCACGGCAGGTAGCACAGATACGCAGTATTTT CASTAGSTDTQYF
- - TRBJ1-1 TRBV11-3 13 TGTGCCAGCAGCTTAGGGAGGAACACTGAAGCTTTCTTT CASSLGRNTEAFF
- TRBD1 TRBJ1-4 TRBV27 13 TGTGCCAGCAGTACAGGACAGGATGAAAAACTGTTTTTT CASSTGQDEKLFF
- TRBD1 TRBJ2-5 TRBV24-1 15 TGTGCCACCAGTTTGGGACAGAGTCCTAAAGAGACCCAGTACTTC CATSLGQSPKETQYF
- TRBD1 TRBJ1-4 TRBV5-1 14 TGCGCCAGCAGTTTGGACAGGGGAAGGGAAAAACTGTTTTTT CASSLDRGREKLFF
- - TRBJ2-1 TRBV19 16 TGTGCCAGTAGTATAGTTAGCGGAGGCAAGGACAATGAGCAGTTCTTC CASSIVSGGKDNEQFF